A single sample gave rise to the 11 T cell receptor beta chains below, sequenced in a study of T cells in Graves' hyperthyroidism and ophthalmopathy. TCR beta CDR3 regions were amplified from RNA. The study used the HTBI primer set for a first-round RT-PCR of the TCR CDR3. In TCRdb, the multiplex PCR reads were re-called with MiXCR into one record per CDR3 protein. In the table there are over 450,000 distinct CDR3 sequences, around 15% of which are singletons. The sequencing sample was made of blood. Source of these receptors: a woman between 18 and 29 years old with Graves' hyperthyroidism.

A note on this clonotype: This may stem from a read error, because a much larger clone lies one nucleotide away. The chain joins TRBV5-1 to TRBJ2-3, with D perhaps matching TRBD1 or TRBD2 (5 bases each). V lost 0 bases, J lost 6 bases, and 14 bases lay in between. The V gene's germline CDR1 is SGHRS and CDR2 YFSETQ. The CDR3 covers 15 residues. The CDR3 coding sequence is TGCGCCAGCAGCTTGGTTCGGCAGGGAGACGATACGCAGTATTTT. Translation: CASSLVRQGDDTQYF.

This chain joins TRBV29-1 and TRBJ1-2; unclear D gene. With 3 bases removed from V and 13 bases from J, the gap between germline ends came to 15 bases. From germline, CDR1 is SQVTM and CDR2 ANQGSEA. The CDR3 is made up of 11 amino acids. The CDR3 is CSVDIDREGTF. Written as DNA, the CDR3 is TGCAGCGTTGATATAGATAGGGAAGGCACCTTC. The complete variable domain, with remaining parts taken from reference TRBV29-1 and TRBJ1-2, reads SAVISQKPSRDICQRGTSLTIQCQVDSQVTMMFWYRQQPGQSLTLIATANQGSEATYESGFVIDKFPISRPNLTFSTLTVSNMSPEDSSIYLCSVDIDREGTFGSGTRLTVV.

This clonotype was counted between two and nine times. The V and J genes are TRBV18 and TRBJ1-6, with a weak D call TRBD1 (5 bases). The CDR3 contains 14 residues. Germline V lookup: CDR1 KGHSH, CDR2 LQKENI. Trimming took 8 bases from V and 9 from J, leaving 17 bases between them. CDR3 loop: CASRPGAAGSPLHF. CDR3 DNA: TGTGCCAGCCGGCCCGGGGCCGCGGGTTCACCCCTCCACTTT.

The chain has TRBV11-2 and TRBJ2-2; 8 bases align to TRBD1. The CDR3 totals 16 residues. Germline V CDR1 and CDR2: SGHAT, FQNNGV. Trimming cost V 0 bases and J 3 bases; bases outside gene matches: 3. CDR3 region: CASSLEGQGYTGELFF. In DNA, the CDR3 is TGTGCCAGCAGCTTAGAAGGACAGGGCTACACCGGGGAGCTGTTTTTT.

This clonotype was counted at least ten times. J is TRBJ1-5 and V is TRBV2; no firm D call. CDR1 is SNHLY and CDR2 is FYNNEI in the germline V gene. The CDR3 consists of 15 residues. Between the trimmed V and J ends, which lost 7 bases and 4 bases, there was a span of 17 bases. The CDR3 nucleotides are TGTGCCAGCACTCCAGCGCCAGTAAAGAATCAGCCCCAGCATTTT. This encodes CASTPAPVKNQPQHF.

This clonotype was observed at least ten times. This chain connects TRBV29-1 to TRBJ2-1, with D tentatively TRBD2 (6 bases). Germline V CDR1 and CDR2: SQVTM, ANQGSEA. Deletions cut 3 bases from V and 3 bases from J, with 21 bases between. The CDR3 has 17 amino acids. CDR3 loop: CSVEREDWDSFYNEQFF. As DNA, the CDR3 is TGCAGCGTTGAGAGGGAGGACTGGGACTCCTTCTACAATGAGCAGTTCTTC.

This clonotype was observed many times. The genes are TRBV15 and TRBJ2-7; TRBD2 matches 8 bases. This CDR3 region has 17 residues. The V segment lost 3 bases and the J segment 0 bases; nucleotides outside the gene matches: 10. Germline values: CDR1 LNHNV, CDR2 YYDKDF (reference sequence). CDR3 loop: CATSSREGHPYSYEQYF. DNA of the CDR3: TGTGCCACCAGCAGCCGGGAGGGACACCCGTACTCCTACGAGCAGTACTTC. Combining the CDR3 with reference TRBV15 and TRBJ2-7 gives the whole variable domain DAMVIQNPRYQVTQFGKPVTLSCSQTLNHNVMYWYQQKSSQAPKLLFHYYDKDFNNEADTPDNFQSRRPNTSFCFLDIRSPGLGDTAMYLCATSSREGHPYSYEQYFGPGTRLTVT.

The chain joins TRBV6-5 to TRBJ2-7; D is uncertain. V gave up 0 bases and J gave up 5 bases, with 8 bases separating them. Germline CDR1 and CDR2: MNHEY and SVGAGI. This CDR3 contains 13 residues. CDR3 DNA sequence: TGTGCCAGCAGTTACTCCCGACGCGACGAGCAGTACTTC. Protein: CASSYSRRDEQYF.

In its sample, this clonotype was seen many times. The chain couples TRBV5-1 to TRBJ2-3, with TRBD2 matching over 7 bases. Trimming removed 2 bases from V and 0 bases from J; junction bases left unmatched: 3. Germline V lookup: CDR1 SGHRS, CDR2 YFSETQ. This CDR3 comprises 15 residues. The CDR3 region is CASSFSGDSTDTQYF. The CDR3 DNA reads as TGCGCCAGCAGCTTCAGCGGGGATAGCACAGATACGCAGTATTTT.

This CDR3 is CSAGTGLGYGYTF. The CDR3 region has the DNA TGCAGTGCTGGGACAGGGTTGGGCTATGGCTACACCTTC. The chain links TRBV20-1 to TRBJ1-2, with 9 bases lining up with TRBD1. Trimming took 5 bases from V and 4 from J; bases not matched to a gene: 5. Looked up from germline, CDR1 is DFQATT and CDR2 is SNEGSKA (reference sequence). The CDR3 has 13 residues.

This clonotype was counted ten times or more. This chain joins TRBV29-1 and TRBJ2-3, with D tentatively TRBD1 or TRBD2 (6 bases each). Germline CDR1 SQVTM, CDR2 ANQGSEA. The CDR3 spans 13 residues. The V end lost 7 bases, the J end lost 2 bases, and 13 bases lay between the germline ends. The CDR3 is CSGRGGSTDTQYF. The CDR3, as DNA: TGCAGCGGACGAGGGGGGTCCACAGATACGCAGTATTTT.